Listed below are T cell receptor beta chains from one sample, sequenced in a study of shared clonotypes between healthy human individuals. Clones were sequenced by immunoSEQ multiplex PCR, and TCRdb holds only the in-frame ones, with some missing. The sample records 2 million to 2.5 million clones, about 93% being singletons. Sequencing was done on a sample of naive CD8+ T cells from PBMCs. Receptors were obtained from a young man in good health. Some clones in this sample may be carry-over from other donors' samples. Each CDR3 is given with its conserved first and last residue. The D gene is left open where the match is weak. Clone size is stated in some rows and not others, as once, few, many or a class when expanded.

J gene	V gene	D gene	clone size	CDR3 DNA	CDR3 protein
TRBJ1-5	TRBV19	-	few	TGTGCCAGTAGTGGGTGGGATGGACAGCCCCAGCATTTT	CASSGWDGQPQHF
TRBJ2-7	TRBV28	TRBD1	-	TGTGCCAGCAGTTTACCCAGCGAGAAGGGGGCCGAGCAGTACTTC	CASSLPSEKGAEQYF
TRBJ1-2	TRBV29-1	TRBD1	-	TGCAGCGCTCTACAGGGGTATGGCTACACCTTC	CSALQGYGYTF
TRBJ1-1	TRBV28	-	-	TGTGCCAGCAGTTCCTGGACTACGAACACTGAAGCTTTCTTT	CASSSWTTNTEAFF
TRBJ2-2	TRBV6-5	-	-	TGTGCCAGCAGTTACCTCAACTCCGGGGAGCTGTTTTTT	CASSYLNSGELFF
TRBJ2-1	TRBV21-1	-	-	TGTGCCAGCAGATTACGGACTAAGCGGGACTACAATGAGCAGTTCTTC	CASRLRTKRDYNEQFF
TRBJ1-2	TRBV9	-	-	TGTGCCAGCAGCGTAGGTCAGGCGAACTATGGCTACACCTTC	CASSVGQANYGYTF
TRBJ2-7	TRBV27	-	-	TGTGCCAGCACCAACCTGGGGAGAAGCGAGCAGTACTTC	CASTNLGRSEQYF
TRBJ2-2	TRBV27	TRBD2	-	TGTGCCAGCAGTTTAGCGGGAGGCACCGGGGAGCTGTTTTTT	CASSLAGGTGELFF
TRBJ2-5	TRBV28	TRBD2	-	TGTGCCAGCAGTTCCTGGACTAGGACGGAACAAGAGACCCAGTACTTC	CASSSWTRTEQETQYF
TRBJ1-2	TRBV5-5	-	-	TGTGCCAGCAGCTTCCCAGAGGACTATGGCTACACCTTC	CASSFPEDYGYTF
TRBJ1-2	TRBV10-2	-	-	TGCGCCAGCAGTGAGTTTAGGGCGGGAAACCTATATGGCTACACCTTC	CASSEFRAGNLYGYTF
TRBJ2-3	TRBV7-9	TRBD2	-	TGTGCCAGCAGCTTGCCGCGACTAGCGGGAGGAGCAGATACGCAGTATTTT	CASSLPRLAGGADTQYF
TRBJ2-5	TRBV30	TRBD2	-	TGTGCCTGCCGGGGCGGGGGAGAAGAGACCCAGTACTTC	CACRGGGEETQYF
TRBJ1-5	TRBV27	-	-	TGTGCCAGCAGTCCGTGGACAGACGGCAATCAGCCCCAGCATTTT	CASSPWTDGNQPQHF
TRBJ1-2	TRBV6-1	-	-	TGTGCCAGCAGTGAATGGGGGGGTTTCGGCTACACCTTC	CASSEWGGFGYTF
TRBJ2-2	TRBV5-1	-	-	TGCGCCAGCATCGAGGGACTGTACACCGGGGAGCTGTTTTTT	CASIEGLYTGELFF
TRBJ2-7	TRBV5-1	-	-	TGCGCCAGCAGCTTGGCCAGAGGGCCCGGCTACGAGCAGTACTTC	CASSLARGPGYEQYF
TRBJ2-1	TRBV7-9	TRBD2	-	TGTGCCAGCAGCTTATGGTCTAGCGGAGACTACAATGAGCAGTTCTTC	CASSLWSSGDYNEQFF
TRBJ2-1	TRBV7-6	TRBD2	-	TGTGCCAGCACCACGCTAGCGGGCCCCTACAATGAGCAGTTCTTC	CASTTLAGPYNEQFF
TRBJ2-7	TRBV7-9	TRBD1	-	TGTGCCAGCAGCCTAGCCCAGGGGGTGAGCTACGAGCAGTACTTC	CASSLAQGVSYEQYF
TRBJ2-6	TRBV19	-	-	TGTGCCAGTAGTCCAGGTCTCTCTGGGGCCAACGTCCTGACTTTC	CASSPGLSGANVLTF
TRBJ2-7	TRBV9	-	-	TGTGCCAGCAGCGTAGGTGACTCGCTCTCCTACGAGCAGTACTTC	CASSVGDSLSYEQYF
TRBJ2-4	TRBV27	TRBD1	-	TGTGCCAGCAGTACCCGCGGACAGGCGACCCACAAAAACATTCAGTACTTC	CASSTRGQATHKNIQYF
TRBJ2-2	TRBV29-1	-	-	TGCAGCGTTGAAGTCAACCCCGGGGAGCTGTTTTTT	CSVEVNPGELFF
TRBJ2-7	TRBV7-9	-	once	TGTGCCAGCAGCCGCAGCCCGGCTAGCAGCCACGAGCAGTACTTC	CASSRSPASSHEQYF
TRBJ1-4	TRBV7-9	TRBD1	once	TGTGCCAGCAGCCTACAAGACAGGGGGATAGATGAAAAACTGTTTTTT	CASSLQDRGIDEKLFF
TRBJ1-1	TRBV6-1	TRBD1	once	TGTGCCAGCAGTTTCGGACAGGCGAACACTGAAGCTTTCTTT	CASSFGQANTEAFF
TRBJ1-5	TRBV2	-	-	TGTGCCAGCAGTGAAGGACAGAATAGCAATCAGCCCCAGCATTTT	CASSEGQNSNQPQHF
TRBJ2-1	TRBV5-1	TRBD2	-	TGCGCCAGCAGCCTGGCGCGGGAGCTCAATGAGCAGTTCTTC	CASSLARELNEQFF
TRBJ2-1	TRBV13	-	-	TGTGCCAGCAGCTTAGGGCGGGGTAGTCCGTTCTTC	CASSLGRGSPFF
TRBJ2-2	TRBV11-3	TRBD2	-	TGTGCCAGCAGCTCCGCCCGCGGGAGTAATAAATCGAACACCGGGGAGCTGTTTTTT	CASSSARGSNKSNTGELFF
TRBJ2-5	TRBV28	-	-	TGTGCCAGCAGCCCTCCGGGCCCAGAGACCCAGTACTTC	CASSPPGPETQYF
TRBJ2-7	TRBV6-1	TRBD1	-	TGTGCCAGCAGTGAGGGGGGACAGGAAGCCTACGAGCAGTACTTC	CASSEGGQEAYEQYF
TRBJ1-1	TRBV11-2	-	-	TGTGCCAGCAGCTTTCCCGGGGAACGAGTGGGGGCTGAAGCTTTCTTT	CASSFPGERVGAEAFF
TRBJ1-3	TRBV4-3	-	once	TGCGCCAGCAGCCAAGATAATGGTATGGGAAACACCATATATTTT	CASSQDNGMGNTIYF
TRBJ2-7	TRBV2	TRBD1	-	TGTGCCAGCCTCCCAAATCCTCAAGGGACAGGGGTCGAGCAGTACTTC	CASLPNPQGTGVEQYF
TRBJ2-5	TRBV10-2	-	-	TGCGCCAGCAGTCCAGGGGTGTACCAAGAGACCCAGTACTTC	CASSPGVYQETQYF
TRBJ2-2	TRBV11-2	TRBD2	-	TGTGCCAGCAGCTCTGGACCGATTAGCGGGAGGAACACCGGGGAGCTGTTTTTT	CASSSGPISGRNTGELFF
TRBJ2-6	TRBV4-1	TRBD1	-	TGCGCCAGCAGCCAAGATCCCGACAGGGCCATACCAACCCTTTCTGGGGCCAACGTCCTGACTTTC	CASSQDPDRAIPTLSGANVLTF
TRBJ1-5	TRBV6-1	-	-	TGTGCCAGCAGTGAAGGGAAGAGGGGTAACAATCAGCCCCAGCATTTT	CASSEGKRGNNQPQHF
TRBJ1-2	TRBV7-9	-	-	TGTGCCAGCAGCCGTCCCCCGGGACACAGCTACTATGGCTACACCTTC	CASSRPPGHSYYGYTF
TRBJ2-7	TRBV19	TRBD2	-	TGTGCCAGTAGTCCCGGGTGGGGGGGATACGAGCAGTACTTC	CASSPGWGGYEQYF
TRBJ1-1	TRBV10-2	-	-	TGCGCCAGCAGACAGGGAGGGTCGAGCACTGAAGCTTTCTTT	CASRQGGSSTEAFF
TRBJ2-5	TRBV5-5	TRBD1	-	TGTGCCAGCAGCTCCGACAGGGGAGAGACCCAGTACTTC	CASSSDRGETQYF
TRBJ2-7	TRBV4-1	TRBD2	-	TGCGCCAGCAGCCGTACGATAACCCAGACTAGCTCCGAGCAGTACTTC	CASSRTITQTSSEQYF
TRBJ1-2	TRBV11-2	-	-	TGTGCCAGCAGCTTAGCATGGGGCGCGGGTAATGGCTACACCTTC	CASSLAWGAGNGYTF
TRBJ2-5	TRBV6-1	-	-	TGTGCCAGCAGTGAAGCGCCACCCGGACGGTTCGGGGAGACCCAGTACTTC	CASSEAPPGRFGETQYF
TRBJ1-1	TRBV2	-	-	TGTGCCAGCAGTAACCAGATCGGTTTGAACACTGAAGCTTTCTTT	CASSNQIGLNTEAFF
TRBJ2-6	TRBV7-9	TRBD1	-	TGTGCCAGCAGCTGGCCTAGACAGGGTAGTCCTGGGGCCAACGTCCTGACTTTC	CASSWPRQGSPGANVLTF
TRBJ2-1	TRBV7-8	-	-	TGTGCCAGCAGCTGGGGTACCGGGACACATGAGCAGTTCTTC	CASSWGTGTHEQFF
TRBJ1-4	TRBV27	TRBD1	-	TGTGCCAGCAGTCCATGGACAGGTTCCCTGGAAAAACTGTTTTTT	CASSPWTGSLEKLFF
TRBJ2-1	TRBV29-1	-	-	TGCAGCGTTGCCCGACAGAGCTCCTACAATGAGCAGTTCTTC	CSVARQSSYNEQFF